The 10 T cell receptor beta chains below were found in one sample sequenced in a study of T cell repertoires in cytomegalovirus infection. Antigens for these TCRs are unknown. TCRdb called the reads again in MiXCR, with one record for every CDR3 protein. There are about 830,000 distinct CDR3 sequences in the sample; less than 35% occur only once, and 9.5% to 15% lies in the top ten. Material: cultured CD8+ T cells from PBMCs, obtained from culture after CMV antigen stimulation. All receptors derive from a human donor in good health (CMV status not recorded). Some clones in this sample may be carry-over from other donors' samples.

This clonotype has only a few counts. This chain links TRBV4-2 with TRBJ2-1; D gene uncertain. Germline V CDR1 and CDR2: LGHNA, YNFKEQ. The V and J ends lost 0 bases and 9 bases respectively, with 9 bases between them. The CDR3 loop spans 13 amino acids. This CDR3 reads CASSQERGIEQFF. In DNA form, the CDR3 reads TGTGCCAGCAGCCAAGAAAGAGGAATTGAGCAGTTCTTC.

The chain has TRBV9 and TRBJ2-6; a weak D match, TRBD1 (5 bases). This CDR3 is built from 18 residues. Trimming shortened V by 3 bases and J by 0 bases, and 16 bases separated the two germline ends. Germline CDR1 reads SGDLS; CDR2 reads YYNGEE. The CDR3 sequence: CASSEPRALYSGANVLTF. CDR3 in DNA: TGTGCCAGCAGCGAACCCAGGGCCTTGTACTCTGGGGCCAACGTCCTGACTTTC.

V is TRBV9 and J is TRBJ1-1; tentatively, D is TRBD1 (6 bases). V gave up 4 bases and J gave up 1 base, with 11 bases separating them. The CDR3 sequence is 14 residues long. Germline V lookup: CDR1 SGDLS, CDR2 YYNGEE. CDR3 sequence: CASSTGHSNTEAFF. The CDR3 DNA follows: TGTGCCAGCAGCACGGGACACTCGAACACTGAAGCTTTCTTT.

The CDR3 region is CAISEYDGLLFF. In DNA form, the CDR3 reads TGTGCCATCAGTGAGTACGACGGACTCCTGTTTTTT. V usage is TRBV10-3 and J usage is TRBJ2-2, with a tentative D call TRBD2 (5 bases). The CDR3 covers 12 residues. CDR1 is ENHRY and CDR2 is SYGVKD in the germline V gene. V lost 1 base and J 14 bases, leaving 11 bases between the germline ends.

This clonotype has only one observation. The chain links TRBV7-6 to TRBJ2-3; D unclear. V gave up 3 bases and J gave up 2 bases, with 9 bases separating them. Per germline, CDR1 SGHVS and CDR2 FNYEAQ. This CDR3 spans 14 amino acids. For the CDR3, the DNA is TGTGCCAGCAGCTTGAACTCGCCCACAGATACGCAGTATTTT. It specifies CASSLNSPTDTQYF.

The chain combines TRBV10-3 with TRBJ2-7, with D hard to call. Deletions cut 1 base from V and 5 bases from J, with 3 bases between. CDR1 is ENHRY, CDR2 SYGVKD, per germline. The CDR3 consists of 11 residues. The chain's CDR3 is CAISEWDEQYF. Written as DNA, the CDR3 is TGTGCCATCAGTGAGTGGGACGAGCAGTACTTC.

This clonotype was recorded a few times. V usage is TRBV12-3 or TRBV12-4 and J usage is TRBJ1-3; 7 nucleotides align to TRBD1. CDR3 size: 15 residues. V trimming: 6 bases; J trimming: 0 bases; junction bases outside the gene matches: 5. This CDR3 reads CASRRQGSSGNTIYF. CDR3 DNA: TGTGCCAGCAGGAGACAGGGATCCTCTGGAAACACCATATATTTT.

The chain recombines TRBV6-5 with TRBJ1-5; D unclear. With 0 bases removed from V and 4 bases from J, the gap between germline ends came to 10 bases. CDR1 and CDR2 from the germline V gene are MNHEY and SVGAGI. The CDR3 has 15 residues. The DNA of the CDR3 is TGTGCCAGCAGTTACTCGGGCGGCGAGAATCAGCCCCAGCATTTT. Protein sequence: CASSYSGGENQPQHF.

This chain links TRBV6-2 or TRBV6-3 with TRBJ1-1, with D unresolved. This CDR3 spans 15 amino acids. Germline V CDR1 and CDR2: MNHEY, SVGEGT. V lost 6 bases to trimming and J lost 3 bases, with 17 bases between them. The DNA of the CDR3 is TGTGCCAGCAGCTATGGGCCAGTAGCTGACACTGAAGCTTTCTTT. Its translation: CASSYGPVADTEAFF.

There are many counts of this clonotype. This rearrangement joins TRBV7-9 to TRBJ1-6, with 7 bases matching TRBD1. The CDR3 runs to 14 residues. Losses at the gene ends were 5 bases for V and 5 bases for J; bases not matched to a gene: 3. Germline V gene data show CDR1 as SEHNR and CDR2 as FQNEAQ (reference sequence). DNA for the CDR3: TGTGCCAGCAGCCGGGACAGCGATAATTCACCCCTCCACTTT. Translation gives CASSRDSDNSPLHF.